This TCR beta chain originates from a study of CD8+ T cells in alopecia areata. Study as a whole: Twice a day, 5 to 10 mg of oral tofacitinib was administered to treated patients.

A remark on this clone: The antigen remains unidentified.

General study points: Lesional scalp, especially alopecia totalis/universalis, showed higher clonality than normal scalp.

Trimming pared 7 bases from V and 3 bases from J, leaving 12 bases between. The CDR3 runs to 13 residues. Per germline, CDR1 SNHLY and CDR2 FYNNEI. Once RNA had been extracted, it was reverse transcribed into cDNA to act as the sequencing template. Sequencing was performed with immunoSEQ multiplex PCR; in TCRdb, only in-frame clones are kept and a portion is missing. Among almost 250,000 clones listed, 67% were seen once. The source material was CD4+ T cells sorted from blood, sampled at week 0. The clonotype comes from a human donor with alopecia areata. This chain joins TRBV2 and TRBJ1-2, with D maybe TRBD1 (6 bases). The CDR3: CASKGGSHYGYTF. CDR3 nucleotide sequence: TGTGCCAGCAAAGGGGGGAGTCACTATGGCTACACCTTC. Full variable domain (missing parts from reference TRBV2 and TRBJ1-2): EPEVTQTPSHQVTQMGQEVILRCVPISNHLYFYWYRQILGQKVEFLVSFYNNEISEKSEIFDDQFSVERPDGSNFTLKIRSTKLEDSAMYFCASKGGSHYGYTFGSGTRLTVV.